These 18 T cell receptor delta chains originate from one sample sequenced in a study of γδ T cells in repeated Plasmodium falciparum infection. Flow sorting of PBMC yielded separate Vgamma9/Vdelta2+ and Vdelta2-negative gammadelta T cell populations for bulk repertoire analysis. TCRdb redid clone calling on the multiplex PCR reads using CATT. The data hold 85,000 to 95,000 delta-chain clones, with over 1.3% observed a single time. Material for sequencing was gamma-delta T cells from blood. The source is a pool of human donors (malaria-infected and uninfected, not separated).

This clone was recorded many times. The chain joins TRDV1 to TRDJ1, with D perhaps TRDD2 (7 bases). The germline gives CDR1 TSWWSYY, CDR2 QGS. This CDR3 has 18 amino acids. The germline V and J ends were trimmed by 2 bases and 2 bases, with 21 bases remaining between them. The CDR3, as DNA: TGTGCTCTTGGGGAATTCCTACAGGGGATCCTTCCTACCGATAAACTCATCTTT. Its translation: CALGEFLQGILPTDKLIF.

This clone was detected only a few times. TCRdb has a much larger clone's protein, which differs at residue 9 from the translation of this DNA, likely because of a read error; what is shown is the protein translated from the DNA. The gene calls are TRDV2 and TRDJ1, with 9 nucleotides matching TRDD3. V shed 3 bases and J 3 bases; nucleotides not matched to a gene: 4. The CDR3 has 14 residues. CDR1 and CDR2 from the germline V gene are GEAIGNYY and EKD. This chain's CDR3 is CACDGGIQADKLIF. In nucleotides, the CDR3 is TGTGCCTGTGACGGGGGGATACAGGCCGATAAACTCATCTTT.

Remarks on this clone: A far larger clone is one nucleotide away, so this likely arose from a read error. The same CDR3 arises from other DNA sequences in this sample as well. The rearrangement joins TRDV2 to TRDJ3; TRDD3 agrees at 11 bases. Because TCRdb records no J gene, it was assigned here through a match of the DNA to germline. This CDR3 is 24 amino acids long. Germline V gene sequence: CDR1 GEAIGNYY, CDR2 EKD. The ends lost 0 bases at V and 0 bases at J; junction bases unmatched: 18. CDR3 residues: CACDTVKPAQLGDTRSWDTRQMFF. CDR3 DNA sequence: TGTGCCTGTGACACCGTCAAACCGGCCCAGCTGGGGGATACACGCTCCTGGGACACCCGACAGATGTTTTTC.

This clone occurred many times. This sequence joins TRDV1 and TRDJ1, with 8 bases matching TRDD2. V lost 4 bases, J lost 0 bases, and 22 bases stayed unmatched. CDR1 is TSWWSYY, CDR2 QGS, per germline. The CDR3 sequence is 21 residues long. The CDR3 loop reads CALGVGLPRMLVDRYTDKLIF. CDR3 coding DNA: TGTGCTCTTGGGGTTGGCCTTCCTAGAATGCTGGTGGATAGGTACACCGATAAACTCATCTTT.

In this sample, this clone turned up a few times. TCRdb's protein, taken from a much larger clone, differs from this DNA's translation at residue 9, likely owing to a read error; the protein displayed comes from the DNA. The V and J genes are TRDV1 and TRDJ1, with D possibly matching TRDD2 (5 bases). Because TCRdb records no J gene, it was assigned here through a match of the DNA to germline. This CDR3 contains 16 residues. Germline V lookup: CDR1 TSWWSYY, CDR2 QGS. Trimming left V 7 bases short and J 1 base short, with 19 bases between. The CDR3 nucleotides read TGTGCTCTTGCGCCGCCTTCACATCAGAGCACCGATAAACTCATCTTT. The encoded protein is CALAPPSHQSTDKLIF.

This clone was counted between two and nine times. The protein that TCRdb holds for this DNA derives from a much larger clone and differs from the translated DNA at residue 11, which likely indicates a read error; the protein shown here is translated from the DNA. V usage is TRDV1 and J usage is TRDJ1; D is perhaps TRDD2 (6 bases). In the absence of a J gene in TCRdb, the DNA was matched to germline to assign it here. The CDR3 contains 15 residues. Trimming took 4 bases from V and 7 from J, leaving 19 bases between them. Germline V gene data show CDR1 as TSWWSYY and CDR2 as QGS. The CDR3 DNA sequence: TGTGCTCTTGGGGGTCACCTTCCCGCAGTCGGTAAACTCATCTTT. Protein sequence: CALGGHLPAVGKLIF.

This clone was observed a few times. A far larger clone lies a single base away; this is likely a read error. In the same sample, other DNA sequences code for this CDR3. V gene TRDV2 combines with J gene TRDJ1, with 7 positions matching TRDD3. As TCRdb names no J gene, one was assigned here on the basis of a DNA match to germline. CDR3 length: 17 amino acids. Germline CDR1 and CDR2: GEAIGNYY and EKD. V was pared by 0 bases and J by 5 bases, with 14 bases of the junction left unmatched. The CDR3 reads CACDTVGGGQLTDKLIF. The DNA for the CDR3 is TGTGCCTGTGACACCGTTGGTGGGGGACAACTTACTGATAAACTCATCTTT.

This clone has more than one count but fewer than ten. TCRdb pairs this DNA with a much larger clone's protein that differs at residue 17, likely a read error; the protein shown was translated from the DNA. The CDR3 bases are TGTGCTCTTGGGGAGACGCCCGGGGCCTTGCTACTGTACTGGGGGATATTCCCCGATAAACTCATCTTT. Amino acid sequence: CALGETPGALLLYWGIFPDKLIF. The chain carries TRDV1 and TRDJ1, with TRDD3 matching over 11 bases. As TCRdb names no J gene, one was assigned here on the basis of a DNA match to germline. Germline V CDR1 and CDR2: TSWWSYY, QGS. This CDR3 comprises 23 residues. Trimming cost V 3 bases and J 3 bases; bases outside gene matches: 27.

Concerning this clone itself: This DNA's translation and the protein TCRdb lists, from a much larger clone, do not match at residue 13, likely due to a read error; the protein shown is translated from the DNA. The chain links TRDV1 to TRDJ2; a weak D match, TRDD2 (7 bases). This CDR3 is 23 amino acids long. Germline V gene lookup returns CDR1 TSWWSYY and CDR2 QGS. Trimming stripped 3 bases from V and 1 base from J, with 33 bases between. The CDR3 nucleotides are TGTGCTCTTGGGGATCTAAGTCTTCCTAGCCAGACTAGGGGATGTAATTTGACAGCACAACTCTTCTTT. Translated, it gives CALGDLSLPSQTRGCNLTAQLFF.

As regards this clone: A read error is the likely source, as a far larger clone sits one nucleotide away. At the DNA level, this CDR3 is encoded by other sequences in the same sample as well. The chain carries TRDV1 and TRDJ1, with 12 bases that match TRDD3. After removal of 6 bases from V and 10 bases from J, the junction contained 9 bases not matched to a gene. The CDR3 runs to 14 residues. Germline CDR1 reads TSWWSYY; CDR2 reads QGS. The CDR3: CALGGLLGDTGLIF. The CDR3, as DNA: TGTGCTCTTGGAGGCTTACTGGGGGATACTGGACTCATCTTT.

This clone showed up just a few times. The chain has TRDV1 and TRDJ1; 13 bases align to TRDD3. TCRdb leaves out the J gene; it was filled in here by matching the DNA to germline. With 0 bases clipped from V and 0 bases from J, the junction kept 22 bases outside the gene matches. CDR3 length: 24 amino acids. Germline V lookup: CDR1 TSWWSYY, CDR2 QGS. As DNA, the CDR3 is TGTGCTCTTGGGGAACTAGGTGTTCACCGCCAGGTTTACTGGGGGATACGGTACACCGATAAACTCATCTTT. Its translation: CALGELGVHRQVYWGIRYTDKLIF.

About this clone itself: Since a far larger clone is one base different, this is likely a read error. The chain carries TRDV1 and TRDJ1, with 10 bases fitting TRDD3. No J gene was available from TCRdb, and it was assigned here by a germline match of the DNA. Germline CDR1 and CDR2: TSWWSYY and QGS. The CDR3 has 18 residues. The CDR3 sequence: CALGGYEMGDKGTDKLIF. Here the CDR3 DNA reads TGTGCTCTCGGGGGATACGAAATGGGGGATAAAGGCACCGATAAACTCATCTTT.

This clone was seen ten or more times. The mismatch at residue 18 between this DNA's translation and the TCRdb protein of a much larger clone likely reflects a read error; the protein shown is translated from the DNA. The J gene has no call, while the V gene is TRDV2; TRDD3, as called in the table, went unchecked against the DNA. In germline, CDR1 is GEAIGNYY, CDR2 EKD. CDR3 length: 20 residues. The CDR3 spells CACDRLLGDSLDRHTDKPIF. The CDR3, as DNA: TGTGCCTGTGACAGACTGCTGGGGGATTCGCTAGACCGACACACCGATAAACCCATCTTT.

Remarks on this clone: TCRdb's entry gives the protein of a much larger clone, which mismatches this DNA's translation at residue 19, likely from a read error; the protein reported here is translated from the DNA. The gene calls are TRDV1 and TRDJ1, with D unresolved. CDR1 is TSWWSYY and CDR2 is QGS in the germline V gene. There are 22 residues in the CDR3. The CDR3 DNA is TGTGCTCTTGGGACCCTGAACTTTCCCATTTTTCCCAAGGGGCCCGTAACCGATAGACTCATCTTT. Translation: CALGTLNFPIFPKGPVTDRLIF.

This clone is labeled medium-sized (0.01 to 0.1%). Other DNA sequences in this sample translate to the same CDR3. The J gene is TRDJ1, the V gene TRDV2, with TRDD3 matching 7 bases. Trimming removed 1 base from V and 1 base from J; junction bases left unmatched: 11. This CDR3 has 17 amino acids. Germline CDR1 and CDR2: GEAIGNYY and EKD. CDR3 residues: CACDTKRGYAPTDKLIF. CDR3 DNA: TGTGCCTGTGACACTAAACGCGGATACGCTCCCACCGATAAACTCATCTTT.

This clone appeared a few times. The chain has TRDV1 and TRDJ1; 11 bases match TRDD3. Germline matching of the DNA provided the J gene here, since TCRdb leaves it blank. Losses at the gene ends were 2 bases for V and 2 bases for J; bases not matched to a gene: 16. The CDR3 loop spans 20 amino acids. Looked up from germline, CDR1 is TSWWSYY and CDR2 is QGS. In DNA, the CDR3 is TGTGCTCTTGGGGAAAGAATGCCTATACTGGGGGATAAGCATACCGATAAACTCATCTTT. Residues: CALGERMPILGDKHTDKLIF.

This clone was picked up many times. TCRdb assigns this DNA the protein of a much larger clone, which departs from its translation at residue 9; this likely reflects a read error, and the protein shown comes from translating the DNA. The chain employs TRDV2 and TRDJ1, with D unclear. TCRdb gives no J gene; it was assigned here by matching the DNA to germline. The CDR3 is 21 amino acids. Germline V gene sequence: CDR1 GEAIGNYY, CDR2 EKD. With 0 bases removed from V and 4 bases from J, the gap between germline ends came to 32 bases. The CDR3 DNA is TGTGCCTGTGACACCGTTCAAGGGGTTAAAAATTTCCAGGGCGAGGGCGATAAACTCATCTTT. This gives the protein CACDTVQGVKNFQGEGDKLIF.

The table lists this clone with many counts. The same CDR3 arises from other DNA sequences in this sample as well. The rearrangement joins TRDV2 to TRDJ1, with a weak D call TRDD3 (5 bases). The germline V and J ends were trimmed by 7 bases and 0 bases, with 23 bases remaining between them. From germline, CDR1 is GEAIGNYY and CDR2 EKD. The CDR3 totals 17 residues. The CDR3 here is CACDGPSVGSYTDKLIF. CDR3 DNA: TGTGCCTGCGACGGGCCCTCCGTGGGGTCGTACACCGATAAACTCATCTTT.